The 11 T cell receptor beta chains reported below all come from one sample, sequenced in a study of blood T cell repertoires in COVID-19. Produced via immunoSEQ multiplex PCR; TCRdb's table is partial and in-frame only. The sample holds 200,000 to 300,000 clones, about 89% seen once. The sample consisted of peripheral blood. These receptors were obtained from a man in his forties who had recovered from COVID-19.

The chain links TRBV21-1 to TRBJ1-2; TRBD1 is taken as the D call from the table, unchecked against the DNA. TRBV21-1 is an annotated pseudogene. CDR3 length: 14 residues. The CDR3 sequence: CASSTSQGANGYTF. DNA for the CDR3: TGTGCCAGCAGCACTTCACAGGGGGCGAATGGCTACACCTTC.

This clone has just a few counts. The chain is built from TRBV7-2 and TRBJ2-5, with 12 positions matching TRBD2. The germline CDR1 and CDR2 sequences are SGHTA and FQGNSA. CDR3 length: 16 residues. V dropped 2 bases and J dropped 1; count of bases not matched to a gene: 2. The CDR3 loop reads CASSLLAGGLQETQYF. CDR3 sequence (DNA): TGTGCCAGCAGCTTACTAGCGGGAGGGCTCCAAGAGACCCAGTACTTC.

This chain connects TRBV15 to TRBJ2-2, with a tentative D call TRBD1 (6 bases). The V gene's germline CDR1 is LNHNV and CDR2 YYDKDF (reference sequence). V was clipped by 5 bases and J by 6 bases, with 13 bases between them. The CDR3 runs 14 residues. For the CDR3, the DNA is TGTGCCACCAGCGCCCAAGGGGGAGCCGGGGAGCTGTTTTTT. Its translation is CATSAQGGAGELFF.

The CDR3 protein is CASSSGQATNTGELFF. In DNA form, the CDR3 reads TGTGCCAGCAGCTCCGGACAGGCCACGAACACCGGGGAGCTGTTTTTT. The V gene is TRBV7-2, the J gene TRBJ2-2; 7 bases map to TRBD1. Germline-derived CDR1 and CDR2 are SGHTA and FQGNSA. The CDR3 is 16 amino acids. The trim removed 4 bases at V and 0 bases at J, leaving 5 bases unmatched.

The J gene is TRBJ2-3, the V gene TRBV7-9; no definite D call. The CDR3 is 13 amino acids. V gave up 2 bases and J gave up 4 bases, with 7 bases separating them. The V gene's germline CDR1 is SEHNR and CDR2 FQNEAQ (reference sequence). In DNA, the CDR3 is TGTGCCAGCAGCTTAATGAGCGCAGATACGCAGTATTTT. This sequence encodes CASSLMSADTQYF.

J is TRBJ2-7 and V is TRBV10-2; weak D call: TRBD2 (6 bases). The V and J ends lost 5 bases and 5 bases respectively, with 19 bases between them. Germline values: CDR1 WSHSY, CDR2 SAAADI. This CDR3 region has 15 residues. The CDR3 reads CASSWGLPARDEQYF. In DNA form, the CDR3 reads TGCGCCAGCAGTTGGGGACTGCCCGCCCGGGACGAGCAGTACTTC.

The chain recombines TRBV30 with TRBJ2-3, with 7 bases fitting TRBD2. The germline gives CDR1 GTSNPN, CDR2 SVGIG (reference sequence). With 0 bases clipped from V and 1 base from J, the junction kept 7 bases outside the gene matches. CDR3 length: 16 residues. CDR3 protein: CAWSVGGRARTDTQYF. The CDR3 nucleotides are TGTGCCTGGAGTGTGGGTGGGAGGGCGCGCACAGATACGCAGTATTTT.

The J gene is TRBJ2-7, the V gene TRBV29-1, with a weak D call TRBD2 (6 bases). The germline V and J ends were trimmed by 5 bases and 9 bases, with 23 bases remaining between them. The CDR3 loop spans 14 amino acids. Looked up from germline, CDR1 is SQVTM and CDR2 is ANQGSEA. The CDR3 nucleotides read TGCAGCGTTCTCCCTGGGGGGACCCGAGCTGGGCAGTACTTC. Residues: CSVLPGGTRAGQYF.

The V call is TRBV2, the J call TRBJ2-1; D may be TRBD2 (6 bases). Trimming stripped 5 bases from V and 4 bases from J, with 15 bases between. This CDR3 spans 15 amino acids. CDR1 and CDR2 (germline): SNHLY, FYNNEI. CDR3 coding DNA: TGTGCCAGCAGTCTCCGGGACTCCTCATACAATGAGCAGTTCTTC. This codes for CASSLRDSSYNEQFF. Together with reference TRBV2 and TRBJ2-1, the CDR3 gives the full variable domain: EPEVTQTPSHQVTQMGQEVILRCVPISNHLYFYWYRQILGQKVEFLVSFYNNEISEKSEIFDDQFSVERPDGSNFTLKIRSTKLEDSAMYFCASSLRDSSYNEQFFGPGTRLTVL.

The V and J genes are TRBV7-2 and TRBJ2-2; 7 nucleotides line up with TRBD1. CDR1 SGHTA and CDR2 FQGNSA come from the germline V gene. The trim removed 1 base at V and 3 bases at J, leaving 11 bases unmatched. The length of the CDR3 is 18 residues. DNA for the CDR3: TGTGCCAGCAGCTTAGTGGGGTTAGGGGACAGATACACCGGGGAGCTGTTTTTT. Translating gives CASSLVGLGDRYTGELFF.

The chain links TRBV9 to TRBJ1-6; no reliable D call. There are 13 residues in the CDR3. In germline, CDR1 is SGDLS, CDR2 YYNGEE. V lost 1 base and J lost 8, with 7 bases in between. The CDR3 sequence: CASSVTPDSPLHF. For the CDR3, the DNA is TGTGCCAGCAGCGTAACTCCGGATTCACCCCTCCACTTT.